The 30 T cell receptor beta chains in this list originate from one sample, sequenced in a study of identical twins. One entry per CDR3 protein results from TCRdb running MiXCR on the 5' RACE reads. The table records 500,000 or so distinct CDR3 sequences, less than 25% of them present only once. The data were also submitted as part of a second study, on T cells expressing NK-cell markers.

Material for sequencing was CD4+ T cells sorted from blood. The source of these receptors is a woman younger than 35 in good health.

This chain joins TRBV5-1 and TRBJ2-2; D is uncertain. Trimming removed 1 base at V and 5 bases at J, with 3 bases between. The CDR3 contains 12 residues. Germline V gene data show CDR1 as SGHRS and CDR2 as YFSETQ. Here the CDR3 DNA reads TGCGCCAGCAGCTTGTGGACCGGGGAGCTGTTTTTT. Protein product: CASSLWTGELFF.

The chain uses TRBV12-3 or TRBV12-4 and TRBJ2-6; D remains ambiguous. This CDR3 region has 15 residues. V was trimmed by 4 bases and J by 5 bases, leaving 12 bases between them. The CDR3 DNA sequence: TGTGCCAGCAGTTCAGTTGGCGCCTGGGCCAACGTCCTGACTTTC. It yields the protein CASSSVGAWANVLTF.

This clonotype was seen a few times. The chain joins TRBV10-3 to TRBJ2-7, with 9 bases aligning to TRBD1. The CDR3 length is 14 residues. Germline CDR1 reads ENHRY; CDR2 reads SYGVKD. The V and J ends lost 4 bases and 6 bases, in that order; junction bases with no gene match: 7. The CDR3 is CAISGTGTGPEQYF. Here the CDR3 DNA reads TGTGCCATCAGTGGGACCGGGACAGGGCCCGAGCAGTACTTC.

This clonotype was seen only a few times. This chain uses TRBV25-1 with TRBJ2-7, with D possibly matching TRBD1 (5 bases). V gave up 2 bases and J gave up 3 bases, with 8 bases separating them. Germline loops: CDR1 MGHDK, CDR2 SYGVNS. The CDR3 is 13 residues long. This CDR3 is CASSETGHYEQYF. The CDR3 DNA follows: TGTGCCAGCAGTGAAACAGGACACTACGAGCAGTACTTC.

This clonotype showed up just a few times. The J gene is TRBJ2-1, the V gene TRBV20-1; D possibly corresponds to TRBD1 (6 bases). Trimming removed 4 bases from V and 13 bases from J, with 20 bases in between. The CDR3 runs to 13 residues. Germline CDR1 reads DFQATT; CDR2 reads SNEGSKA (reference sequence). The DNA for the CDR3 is TGCAGTGCTAACCCCCCCGACAGGTCCGCACAGTTCTTC. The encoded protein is CSANPPDRSAQFF.

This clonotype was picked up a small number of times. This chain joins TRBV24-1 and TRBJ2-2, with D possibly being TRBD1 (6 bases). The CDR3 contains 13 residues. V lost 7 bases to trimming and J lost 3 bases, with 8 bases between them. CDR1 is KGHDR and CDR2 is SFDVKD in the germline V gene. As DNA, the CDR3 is TGTGCCACCAGGGCAGGGGACACCGGGGAGCTGTTTTTT. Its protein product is CATRAGDTGELFF.

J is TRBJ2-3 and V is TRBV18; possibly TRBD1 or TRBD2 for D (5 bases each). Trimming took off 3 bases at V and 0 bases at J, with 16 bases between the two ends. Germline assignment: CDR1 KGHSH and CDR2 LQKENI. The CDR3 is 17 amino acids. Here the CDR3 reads CASSPSSGATSTDTQYF. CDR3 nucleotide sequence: TGTGCCAGCTCACCCTCCTCCGGGGCGACTAGCACAGATACGCAGTATTTT.

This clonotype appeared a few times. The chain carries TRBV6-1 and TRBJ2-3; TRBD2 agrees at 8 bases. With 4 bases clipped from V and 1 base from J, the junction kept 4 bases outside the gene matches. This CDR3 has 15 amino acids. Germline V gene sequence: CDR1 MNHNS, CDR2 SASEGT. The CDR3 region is CASSGLTSGTDTQYF. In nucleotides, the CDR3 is TGTGCCAGCAGTGGCCTGACTAGCGGCACAGATACGCAGTATTTT.

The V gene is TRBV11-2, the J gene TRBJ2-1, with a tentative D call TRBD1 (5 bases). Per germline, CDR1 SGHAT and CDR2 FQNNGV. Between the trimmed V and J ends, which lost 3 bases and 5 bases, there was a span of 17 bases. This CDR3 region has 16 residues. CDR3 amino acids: CASSFQFSRDHNEQFF. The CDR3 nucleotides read TGTGCCAGCAGCTTCCAATTCTCCAGGGATCACAATGAGCAGTTCTTC.

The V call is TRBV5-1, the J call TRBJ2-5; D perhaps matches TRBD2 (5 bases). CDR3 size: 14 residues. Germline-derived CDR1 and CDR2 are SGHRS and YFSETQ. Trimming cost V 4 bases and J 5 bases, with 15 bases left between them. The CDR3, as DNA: TGCGCCAGCAGCAAGACTACCTCCGGGGAGACCCAGTACTTC. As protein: CASSKTTSGETQYF.

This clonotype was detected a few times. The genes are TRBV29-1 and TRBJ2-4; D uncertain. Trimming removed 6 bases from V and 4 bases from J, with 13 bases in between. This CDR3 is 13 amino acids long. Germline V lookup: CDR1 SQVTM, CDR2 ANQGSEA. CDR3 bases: TGCAGCGTCCTTGACACGATGAAAAACATTCAGTACTTC. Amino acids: CSVLDTMKNIQYF.

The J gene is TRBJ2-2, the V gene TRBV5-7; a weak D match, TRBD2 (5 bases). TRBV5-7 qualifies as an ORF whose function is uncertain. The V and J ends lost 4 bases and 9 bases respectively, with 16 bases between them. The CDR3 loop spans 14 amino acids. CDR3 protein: CASSLGLEGWELFF. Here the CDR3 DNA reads TGTGCCAGCAGCCTCGGACTCGAGGGCTGGGAGCTGTTTTTT.

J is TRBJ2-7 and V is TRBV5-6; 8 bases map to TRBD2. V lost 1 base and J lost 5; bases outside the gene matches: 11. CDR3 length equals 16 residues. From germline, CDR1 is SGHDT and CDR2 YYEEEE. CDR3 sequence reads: CASSLWRGATSHEQYF. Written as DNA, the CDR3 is TGTGCCAGCAGCTTGTGGCGGGGGGCCACTTCCCACGAGCAGTACTTC.

This CDR3 reads CSARPGGGYGYTF. For the CDR3, the DNA is TGCAGTGCTAGGCCCGGGGGCGGCTATGGCTACACCTTC. The rearrangement joins TRBV20-1 to TRBJ1-2; perhaps TRBD1 as D (6 bases). CDR3 length equals 13 residues. Germline V lookup: CDR1 DFQATT, CDR2 SNEGSKA (reference sequence). V was trimmed by 3 bases and J by 4 bases, leaving 12 bases between them.

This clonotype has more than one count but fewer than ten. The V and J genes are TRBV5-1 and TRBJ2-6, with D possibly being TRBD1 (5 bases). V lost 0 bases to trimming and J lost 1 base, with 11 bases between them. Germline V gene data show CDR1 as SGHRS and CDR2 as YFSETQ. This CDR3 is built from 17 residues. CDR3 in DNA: TGCGCCAGCAGCTTGGTTCCCCAGGGTTCTGGGGCCAACGTCCTGACTTTC. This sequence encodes CASSLVPQGSGANVLTF.

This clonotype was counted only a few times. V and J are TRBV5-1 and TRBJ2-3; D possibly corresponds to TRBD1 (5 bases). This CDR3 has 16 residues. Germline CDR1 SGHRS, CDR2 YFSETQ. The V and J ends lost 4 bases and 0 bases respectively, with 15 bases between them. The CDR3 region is CASSRDSRTSTDTQYF. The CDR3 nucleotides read TGCGCCAGCAGCCGCGACTCGCGGACAAGCACAGATACGCAGTATTTT.

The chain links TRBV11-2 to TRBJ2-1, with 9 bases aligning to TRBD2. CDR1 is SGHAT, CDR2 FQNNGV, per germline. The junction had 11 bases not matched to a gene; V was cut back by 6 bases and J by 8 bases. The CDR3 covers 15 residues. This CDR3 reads CASRALRGRGYEQFF. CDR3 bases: TGTGCCAGCAGGGCCCTTCGCGGGAGGGGCTATGAGCAGTTCTTC.

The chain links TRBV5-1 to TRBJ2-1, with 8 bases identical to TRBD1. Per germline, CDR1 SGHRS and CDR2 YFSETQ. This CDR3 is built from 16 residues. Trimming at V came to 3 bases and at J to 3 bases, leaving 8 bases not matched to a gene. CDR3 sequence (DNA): TGCGCCAGCAGCTGGGGTGCAGGGGGCTACTACAATGAGCAGTTCTTC. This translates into CASSWGAGGYYNEQFF.

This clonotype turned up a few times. This CDR3 reads CASSPAQVGYGYTF. CDR3 bases: TGTGCCAGCAGCCCCGCCCAGGTGGGCTATGGCTACACCTTC. The chain has TRBV7-2 and TRBJ1-2; no clear D. Germline V gene data show CDR1 as SGHTA and CDR2 as FQGNSA. V gave up 5 bases and J gave up 4 bases, with 14 bases separating them. This CDR3 is built from 14 residues.

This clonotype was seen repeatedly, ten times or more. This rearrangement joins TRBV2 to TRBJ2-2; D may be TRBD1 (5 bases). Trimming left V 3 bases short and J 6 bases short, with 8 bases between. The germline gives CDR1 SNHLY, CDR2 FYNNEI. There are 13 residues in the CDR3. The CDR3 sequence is CASSEQGSGELFF. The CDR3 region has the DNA TGTGCCAGCAGTGAGCAGGGCTCCGGGGAGCTGTTTTTT.

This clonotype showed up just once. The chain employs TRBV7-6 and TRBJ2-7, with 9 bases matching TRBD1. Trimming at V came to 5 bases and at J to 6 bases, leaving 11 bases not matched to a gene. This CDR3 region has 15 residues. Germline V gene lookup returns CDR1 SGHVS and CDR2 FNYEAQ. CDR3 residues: CASSPHGQGFSEQYF. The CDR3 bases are TGTGCCAGCAGCCCTCATGGACAGGGGTTTTCCGAGCAGTACTTC.

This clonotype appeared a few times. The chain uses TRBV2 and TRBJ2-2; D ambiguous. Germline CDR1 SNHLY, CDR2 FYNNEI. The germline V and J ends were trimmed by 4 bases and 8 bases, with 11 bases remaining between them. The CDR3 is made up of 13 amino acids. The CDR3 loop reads CASSGSHVGELFF. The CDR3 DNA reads TGTGCCAGCAGTGGGTCCCACGTGGGGGAGCTGTTTTTT.

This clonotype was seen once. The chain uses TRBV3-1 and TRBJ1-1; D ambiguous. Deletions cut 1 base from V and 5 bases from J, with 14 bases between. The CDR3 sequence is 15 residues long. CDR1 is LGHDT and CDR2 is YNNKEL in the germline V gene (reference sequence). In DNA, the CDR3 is TGTGCCAGCAGCCAAGTTGGAGGGAGGCGGACTGAAGCTTTCTTT. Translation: CASSQVGGRRTEAFF. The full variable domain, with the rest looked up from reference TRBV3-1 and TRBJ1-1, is DTAVSQTPKYLVTQMGNDKSIKCEQNLGHDTMYWYKQDSKKFLKIMFSYNNKELIINETVPNRFSPKSPDKAHLNLHINSLELGDSAVYFCASSQVGGRRTEAFFGQGTRLTVV.

CDR3 coding DNA: TGTGCCAGCAGTTACGCCCCGGGGCGGTGGTCCTACGAGCAGTACTTC. As protein: CASSYAPGRWSYEQYF. J is TRBJ2-7 and V is TRBV6-5; either TRBD1 or TRBD2 may fit D (5 bases each). Germline lookup yields CDR1 MNHEY and CDR2 SVGAGI. V lost 2 bases, J lost 1 base, and 15 bases lay in between. The CDR3 is 16 residues long.

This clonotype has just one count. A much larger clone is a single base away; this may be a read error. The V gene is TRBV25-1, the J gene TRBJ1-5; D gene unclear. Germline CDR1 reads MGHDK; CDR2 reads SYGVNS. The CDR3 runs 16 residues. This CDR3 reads CAISESGVTFNQPQHF. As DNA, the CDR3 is TGTGCCATCAGTGAATCCGGAGTTACCTTTAATCAGCCCCAGCATTTT.

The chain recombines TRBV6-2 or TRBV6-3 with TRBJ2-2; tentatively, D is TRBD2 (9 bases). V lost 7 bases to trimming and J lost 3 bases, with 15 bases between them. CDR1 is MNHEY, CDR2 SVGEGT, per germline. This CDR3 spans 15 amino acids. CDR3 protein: CASILAGQDTGELFF. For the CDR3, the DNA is TGTGCCAGCATTCTAGCGGGACAGGACACCGGGGAGCTGTTTTTT.

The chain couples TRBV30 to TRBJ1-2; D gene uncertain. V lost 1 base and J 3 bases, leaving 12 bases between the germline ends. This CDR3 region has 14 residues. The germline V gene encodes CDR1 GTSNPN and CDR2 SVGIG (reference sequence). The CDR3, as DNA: TGTGCCTGGAGTGCAACGGCATGGGACTATGGCTACACCTTC. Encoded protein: CAWSATAWDYGYTF.

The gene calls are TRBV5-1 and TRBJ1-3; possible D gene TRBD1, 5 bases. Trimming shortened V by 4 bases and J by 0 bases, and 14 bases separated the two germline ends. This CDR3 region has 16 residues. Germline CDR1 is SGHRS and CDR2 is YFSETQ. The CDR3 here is CASSPGTASSGNTIYF. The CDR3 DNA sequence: TGCGCCAGCAGCCCGGGGACGGCCAGCTCTGGAAACACCATATATTTT.

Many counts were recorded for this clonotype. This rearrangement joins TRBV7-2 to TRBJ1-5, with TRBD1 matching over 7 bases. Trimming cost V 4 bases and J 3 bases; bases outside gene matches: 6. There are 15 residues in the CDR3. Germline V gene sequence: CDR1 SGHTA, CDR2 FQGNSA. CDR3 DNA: TGTGCCAGCAGCTCCATGACAGGGCTCAATCAGCCCCAGCATTTT. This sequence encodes CASSSMTGLNQPQHF.

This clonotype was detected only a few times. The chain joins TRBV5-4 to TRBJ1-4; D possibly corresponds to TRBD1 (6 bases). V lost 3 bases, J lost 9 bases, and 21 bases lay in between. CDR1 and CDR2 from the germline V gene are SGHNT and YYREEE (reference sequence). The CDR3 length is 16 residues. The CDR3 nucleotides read TGTGCCAGCAGCTCACATCAGGGGACCACCATGAAAAAACTGTTTTTT. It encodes CASSSHQGTTMKKLFF.